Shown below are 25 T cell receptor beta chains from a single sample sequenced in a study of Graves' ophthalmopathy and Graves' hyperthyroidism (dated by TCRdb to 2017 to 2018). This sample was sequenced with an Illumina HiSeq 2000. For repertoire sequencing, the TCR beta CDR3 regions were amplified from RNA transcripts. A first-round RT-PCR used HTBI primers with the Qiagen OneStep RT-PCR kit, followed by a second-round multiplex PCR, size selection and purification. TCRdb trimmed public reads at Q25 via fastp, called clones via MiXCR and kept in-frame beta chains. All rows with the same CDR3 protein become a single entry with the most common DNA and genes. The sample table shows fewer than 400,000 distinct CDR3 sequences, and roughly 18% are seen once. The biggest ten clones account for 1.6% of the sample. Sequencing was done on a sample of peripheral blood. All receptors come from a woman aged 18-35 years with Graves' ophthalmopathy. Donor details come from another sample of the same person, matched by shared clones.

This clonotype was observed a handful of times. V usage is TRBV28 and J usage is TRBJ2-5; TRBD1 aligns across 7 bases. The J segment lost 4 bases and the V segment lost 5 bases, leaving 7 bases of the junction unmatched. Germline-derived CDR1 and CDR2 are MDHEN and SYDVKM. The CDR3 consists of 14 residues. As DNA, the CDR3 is TGTGCCAGCAGTACGGGACAGACAAGAGAGACCCAGTACTTC. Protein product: CASSTGQTRETQYF.

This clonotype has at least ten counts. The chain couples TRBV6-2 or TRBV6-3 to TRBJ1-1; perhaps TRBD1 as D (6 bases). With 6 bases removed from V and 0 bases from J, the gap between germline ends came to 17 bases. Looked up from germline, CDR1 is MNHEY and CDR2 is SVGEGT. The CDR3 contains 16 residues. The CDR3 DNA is TGTGCCAGCAGGGTTTGGGCAGGGGCGGTGAACACTGAAGCTTTCTTT. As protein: CASRVWAGAVNTEAFF.

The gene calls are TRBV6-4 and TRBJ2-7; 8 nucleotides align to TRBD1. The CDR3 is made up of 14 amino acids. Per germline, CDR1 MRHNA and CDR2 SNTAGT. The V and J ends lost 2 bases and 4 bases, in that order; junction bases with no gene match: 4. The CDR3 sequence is CASSDDRGLYEQYF. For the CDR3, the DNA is TGTGCCAGCAGTGACGACAGGGGATTATACGAGCAGTACTTC.

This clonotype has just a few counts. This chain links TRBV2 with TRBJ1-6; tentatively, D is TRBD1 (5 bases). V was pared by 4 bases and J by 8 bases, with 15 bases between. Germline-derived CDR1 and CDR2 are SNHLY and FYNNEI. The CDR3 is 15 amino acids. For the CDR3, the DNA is TGTGCCAGCAGTGTAGCGCGGCAGGGCGATTCACCCCTCCACTTT. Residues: CASSVARQGDSPLHF.

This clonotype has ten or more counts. CDR3 in DNA: TGTGCCAGCAGCCGAACCCCCGAGGGCCAAGAGACCCAGTACTTC. Protein sequence: CASSRTPEGQETQYF. The rearrangement links TRBV14 to TRBJ2-5; tentatively, D is TRBD2 (5 bases). The CDR3 is 15 amino acids. CDR1 and CDR2 from the germline V gene are SGHDN and FVKESK. The V gene lost 4 bases and the J gene lost 1 base, with 13 bases spanning the gap.

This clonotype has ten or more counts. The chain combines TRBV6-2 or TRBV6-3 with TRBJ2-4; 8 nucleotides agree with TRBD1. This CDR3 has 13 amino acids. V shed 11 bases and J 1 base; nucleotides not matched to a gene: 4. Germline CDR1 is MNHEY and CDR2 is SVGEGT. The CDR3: CAVQGAAKNIQYF. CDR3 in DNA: TGTGCCGTGCAGGGGGCGGCCAAAAACATTCAGTACTTC.

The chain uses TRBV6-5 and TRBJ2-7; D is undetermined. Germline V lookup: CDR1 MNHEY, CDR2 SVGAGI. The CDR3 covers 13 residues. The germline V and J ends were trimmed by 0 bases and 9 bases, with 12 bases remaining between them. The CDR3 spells CASSYSERSVQYF. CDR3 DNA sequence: TGTGCCAGCAGTTACTCAGAAAGGTCTGTGCAGTACTTC.

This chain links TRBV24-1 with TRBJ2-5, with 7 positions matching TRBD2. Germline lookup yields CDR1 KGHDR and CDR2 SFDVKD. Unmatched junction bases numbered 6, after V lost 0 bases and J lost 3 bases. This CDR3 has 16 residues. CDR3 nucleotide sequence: TGTGCCACCAGTGATTTGCAGTCCGGGGGGAAAGAGACCCAGTACTTC. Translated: CATSDLQSGGKETQYF.

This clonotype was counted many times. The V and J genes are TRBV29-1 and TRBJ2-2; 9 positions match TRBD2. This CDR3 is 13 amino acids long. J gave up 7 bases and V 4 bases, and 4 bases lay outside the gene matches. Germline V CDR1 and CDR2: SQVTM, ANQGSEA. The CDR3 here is CSVVAGAVGELFF. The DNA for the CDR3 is TGCAGCGTTGTAGCGGGAGCTGTCGGGGAGCTGTTTTTT.

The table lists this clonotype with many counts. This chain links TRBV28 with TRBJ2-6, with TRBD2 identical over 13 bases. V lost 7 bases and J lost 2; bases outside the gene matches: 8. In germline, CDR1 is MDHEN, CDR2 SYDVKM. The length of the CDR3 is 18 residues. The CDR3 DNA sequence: TGTGCCAGCACCCTCGCAGGACTAGCGGGAGCTGGGGCCAACGTCCTGACTTTC. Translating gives CASTLAGLAGAGANVLTF.

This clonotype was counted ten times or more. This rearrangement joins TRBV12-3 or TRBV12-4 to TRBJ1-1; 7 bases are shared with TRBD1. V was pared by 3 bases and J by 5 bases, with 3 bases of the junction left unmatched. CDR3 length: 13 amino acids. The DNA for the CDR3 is TGTGCCAGCAGTTTCGACAGGGAGACTGAAGCTTTCTTT. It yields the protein CASSFDRETEAFF.

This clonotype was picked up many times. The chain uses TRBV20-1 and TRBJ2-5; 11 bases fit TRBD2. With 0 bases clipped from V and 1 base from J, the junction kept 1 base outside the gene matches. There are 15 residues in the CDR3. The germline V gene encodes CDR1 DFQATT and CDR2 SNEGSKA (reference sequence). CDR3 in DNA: TGCAGTGCTAGAGAACTAGCGGGAGTCCAAGAGACCCAGTACTTC. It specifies CSARELAGVQETQYF.

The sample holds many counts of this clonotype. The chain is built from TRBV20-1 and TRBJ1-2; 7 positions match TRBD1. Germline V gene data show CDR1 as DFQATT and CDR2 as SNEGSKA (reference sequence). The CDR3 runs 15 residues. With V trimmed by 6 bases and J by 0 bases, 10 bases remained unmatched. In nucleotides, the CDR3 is TGCAGTGCCGACAGGGTAGAGGAAGCTAACTATGGCTACACCTTC. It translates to CSADRVEEANYGYTF.

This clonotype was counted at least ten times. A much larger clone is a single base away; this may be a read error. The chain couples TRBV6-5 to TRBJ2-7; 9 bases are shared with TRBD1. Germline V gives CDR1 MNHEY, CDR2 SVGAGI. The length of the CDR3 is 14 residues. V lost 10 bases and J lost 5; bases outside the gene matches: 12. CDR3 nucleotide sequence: TGTGCCAACAGGGGACAGGGAATCTCTCACGAGCAGTACTTC. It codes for CANRGQGISHEQYF.

The CDR3 sequence: CASSPFREGQETQYF. The CDR3 coding sequence is TGTGCCAGCAGCCCCTTCCGGGAGGGACAAGAGACCCAGTACTTC. This sequence joins TRBV13 and TRBJ2-5; 8 bases agree with TRBD2. The CDR3 is 15 residues long. V was pared by 5 bases and J by 2 bases, with 7 bases of the junction left unmatched. Germline loops: CDR1 PRHDT, CDR2 FYEKMQ (reference sequence).

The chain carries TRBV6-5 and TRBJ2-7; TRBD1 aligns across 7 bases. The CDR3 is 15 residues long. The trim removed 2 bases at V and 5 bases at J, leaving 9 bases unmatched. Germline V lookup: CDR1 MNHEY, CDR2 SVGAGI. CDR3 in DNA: TGTGCCAGCAGTTACGGCAGGGGGAGAAGAAACGAGCAGTACTTC. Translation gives CASSYGRGRRNEQYF.

The CDR3 region has the DNA TGCGCCAGCAGCTTCACCAGGGGTGATACTGAAGCTTTCTTT. Protein product: CASSFTRGDTEAFF. V usage is TRBV4-1 and J usage is TRBJ1-1; tentative D call: TRBD1 (6 bases). The CDR3 runs to 14 residues. V lost 5 bases and J 5 bases, leaving 15 bases between the germline ends. Germline V gene lookup returns CDR1 MGHRA and CDR2 YSYEKL.

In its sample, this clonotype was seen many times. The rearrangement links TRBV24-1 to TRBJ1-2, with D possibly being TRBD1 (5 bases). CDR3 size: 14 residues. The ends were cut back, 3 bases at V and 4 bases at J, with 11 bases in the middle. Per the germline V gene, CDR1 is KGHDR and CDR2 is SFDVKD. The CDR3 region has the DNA TGTGCCACCAGTGATGAAGGACATGGCTATGGCTACACCTTC. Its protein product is CATSDEGHGYGYTF.

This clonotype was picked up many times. In nucleotides, the CDR3 is TGTGCCAGCAGTTTGGGCCGGGGGGACGCTGAAGCTTTCTTT. Amino acids: CASSLGRGDAEAFF. The V gene is TRBV28, the J gene TRBJ1-1; D is possibly TRBD1 (5 bases). The CDR3 spans 14 residues. CDR1 is MDHEN, CDR2 SYDVKM, per germline. The V and J ends lost 3 bases and 6 bases respectively, with 14 bases between them.

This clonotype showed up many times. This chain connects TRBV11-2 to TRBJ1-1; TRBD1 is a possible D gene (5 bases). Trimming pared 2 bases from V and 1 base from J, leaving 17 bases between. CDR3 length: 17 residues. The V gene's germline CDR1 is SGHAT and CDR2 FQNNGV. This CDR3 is CASSLNPAGPENTEAFF. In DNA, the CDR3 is TGTGCCAGCAGCTTAAATCCGGCAGGGCCTGAGAACACTGAAGCTTTCTTT.

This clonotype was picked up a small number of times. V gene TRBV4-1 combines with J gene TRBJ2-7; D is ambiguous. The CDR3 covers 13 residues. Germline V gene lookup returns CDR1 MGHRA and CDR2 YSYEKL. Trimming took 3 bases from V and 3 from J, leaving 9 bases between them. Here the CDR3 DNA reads TGCGCCAGCAGCCATATAGTCGGCTACGAGCAGTACTTC. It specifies CASSHIVGYEQYF.

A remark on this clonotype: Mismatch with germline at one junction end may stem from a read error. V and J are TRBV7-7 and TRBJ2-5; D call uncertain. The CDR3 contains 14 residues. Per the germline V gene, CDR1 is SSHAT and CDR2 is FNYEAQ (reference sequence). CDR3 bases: TGTGCTAGCAGCATTAACTCAGACCAAGAGACCCAGTACTTC. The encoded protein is CASSINSDQETQYF.

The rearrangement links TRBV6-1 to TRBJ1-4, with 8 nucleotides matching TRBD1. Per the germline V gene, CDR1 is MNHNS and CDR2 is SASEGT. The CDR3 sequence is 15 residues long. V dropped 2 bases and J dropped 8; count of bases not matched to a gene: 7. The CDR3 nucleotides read TGTGCCAGCAGTGAACAGGGGGCGCCAAGGGAAAAACTGTTTTTT. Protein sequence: CASSEQGAPREKLFF.

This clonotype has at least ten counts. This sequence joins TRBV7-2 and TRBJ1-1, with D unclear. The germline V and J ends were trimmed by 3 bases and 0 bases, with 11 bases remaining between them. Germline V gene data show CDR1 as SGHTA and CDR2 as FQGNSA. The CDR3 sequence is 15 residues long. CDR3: CASSFTGPMNTEAFF. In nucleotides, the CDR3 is TGTGCCAGCAGCTTTACGGGCCCCATGAACACTGAAGCTTTCTTT.

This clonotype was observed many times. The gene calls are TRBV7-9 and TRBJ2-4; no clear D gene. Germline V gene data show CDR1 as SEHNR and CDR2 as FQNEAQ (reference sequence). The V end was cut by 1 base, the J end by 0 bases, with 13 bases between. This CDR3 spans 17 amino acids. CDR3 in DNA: TGTGCCAGCAGCTTAGACGGCATTCAACTAGCCAAAAACATTCAGTACTTC. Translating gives CASSLDGIQLAKNIQYF. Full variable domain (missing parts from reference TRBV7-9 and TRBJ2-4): DTGVSQNPRHKITKRGQNVTFRCDPISEHNRLYWYRQTLGQGPEFLTYFQNEAQLEKSRLLSDRFSAERPKGSFSTLEIQRTEQGDSAMYLCASSLDGIQLAKNIQYFGAGTRLSVL.